This T cell receptor (beta chain) was captured in a study of PD-1 blockade in classical Hodgkin lymphoma (dated by TCRdb to 2019 to 2021). Notes on the research overall: Nivolumab dosing was 3 mg/kg intravenously every 2 weeks, continuing until either disease progression or unacceptable toxicity. To define a peripheral blood immune signature of response to PD-1 blockade in classical Hodgkin lymphoma, the study combined TCR beta sequencing with CyTOF. Overall results and qualifications from the work: The study covered only a single clinical trial cohort, and the causes of the repertoire differences, possibly disease activity or prior therapy, were still not defined. Trial patients with a complete response had baseline diversity similar to that of newly diagnosed patients, while partial responders and progressors had significantly lower diversity. A significant rise by C4D1 was seen in CD4+ but not CD8+ TCR diversity (p=0.0027 vs p=0.16), with the rise being most apparent in complete responders (p=0.02). Diversity was lower in patients who began nivolumab less than 1 year after ASCT, so these patients were left out of later analyses to avoid confounding by immune reconstitution. Baseline TCR diversity was reported to be lower in newly diagnosed patients than in healthy donors and to be lower still in relapsed/refractory patients.

Genomic DNA was extracted with the Qiagen DNeasy kit from unsorted PBMCs and from negatively selected CD4+ and CD8+ fractions. TCR beta CDR3 regions were amplified by immunoSEQ multiplex PCR using primers annealing to V and J segments. A synthetic immune receptor repertoire was used to minimize amplification bias, and any remaining bias was removed computationally after sequencing. As for the authors' bioinformatics: Repertoire diversity was quantified as the Shannon entropy index using custom Python scripts. Unsorted, CD4+ and CD8+ repertoires were analyzed separately, except in combined analyses where CD4+ and CD8+ sequences were merged in silico. Clonal expansion was defined as at least a 2-fold frequency increase after treatment relative to C1D1, with a pseudocount of 0.5 for undetected baseline clones. Clones with 0 or 1 copy at C1D1 were defined as singleton clones, while clones with 2 or more copies were defined as non-singleton clones. By matching protein sequences in sorted samples from the same patient, clones expanded in unsorted samples were annotated as CD4+, CD8+ or unknown. Wilcoxon tests on paired samples were used to test diversity changes from C1D1 to C4D1. TCRdb holds this immuneACCESS table with in-frame rearrangements only. Some clones are missing; in checked studies, unresolved V genes explain under half, and the rest has no known cause. V, J and clone size were drawn from that table, and D and trimming were deduced from the DNA. In all, the sample holds 30,000 or so clones, and around 79% of those were seen once. Clones ranked in the top ten supply around 18% of the sample.

Comments on this clone: This clone's antigen is unknown. No much larger clone exists at a distance of one base, and base qualities are not known.

Unmatched junction bases come to 2, with V trimmed by 3 bases and J by 6 bases. The CDR3 starts with the cysteine, ends with the phenylalanine, and has 15 residues. Left in the record is the CDR3 DNA by itself, 45 bases read in frame from the first base. From a lookup of the germline V gene (reference sequence), CDR1 and CDR2 are SGHNT and YYREEE. This specimen's time point label, interpreted: cycle 4 day 1 (C4D1), after 5 to 7 weeks of nivolumab. Every trial patient had relapsed after autologous stem cell transplantation, and cohorts A, B and C differed in prior brentuximab vedotin exposure. The trial cohort included around 56 patients with relapsed/refractory classical Hodgkin lymphoma, and each patient had a best overall response of complete response, partial response or progressive disease. In the multi-cohort phase II CheckMate 205 trial, trial patients received single-agent nivolumab. Best overall response was determined by an independent review committee according to the 2007 International Working Group response criteria. PBMCs from the trial were collected at three points: immediately before nivolumab initiation (C1D1), and during therapy at cycle 2 day 1 and cycle 4 day 1. Peripheral blood was collected in 8 mL Vacutainer Cell Preparation Tubes, from which PBMCs were isolated by centrifugation and then cryopreserved.

The starting material was peripheral blood mononuclear cells (PBMCs), obtained before the fourth cycle of nivolumab. The V and J genes are TRBV5-4 and TRBJ2-2; TRBD2 fits 13 bases in the junction. The TCR originated in a human donor with classical Hodgkin lymphoma. The CDR3 has the sequence CASSYGLAGAGELFF. The DNA is as follows: TGTGCCAGCAGCTACGGACTAGCGGGGGCCGGGGAGCTGTTTTTT.